The 18 T cell receptor beta chains presented below share a single source sample, sequenced in a study of blood T cell repertoires in COVID-19. Sequencing was performed with immunoSEQ multiplex PCR; in TCRdb, only in-frame clones are kept and a portion is missing. This sample has 80,000 to 95,000 clones, with roughly 79% found just once. Sequenced material: peripheral blood. The receptors come from an elderly man with acute or convalescent COVID-19.

The genes are TRBV27 and TRBJ2-1, with D hard to call. The CDR3 is 14 residues long. V dropped 2 bases and J dropped 3 bases, with 8 bases sitting between them. The V gene's germline CDR1 is MNHEY and CDR2 SMNVEV (reference sequence). CDR3 coding DNA: TGTGCCAGCAGTTTAAGTTTCAGCTACAATGAGCAGTTCTTC. It is translated as CASSLSFSYNEQFF.

The chain's CDR3 is CASRAGTLYEQYF. Here the CDR3 DNA reads TGTGCCAGCAGGGCCGGGACACTCTACGAGCAGTACTTC. The rearrangement links TRBV5-6 to TRBJ2-7; perhaps TRBD1 as D (6 bases). The V end lost 5 bases, the J end lost 3 bases, and 12 bases lay between the germline ends. The CDR3 contains 13 residues. Germline-derived CDR1 and CDR2 are SGHDT and YYEEEE.

The V and J genes are TRBV7-3 and TRBJ2-3, with D maybe TRBD2 (6 bases). The V gene's germline CDR1 is SGHTA and CDR2 FQGTGA. The CDR3 is 15 amino acids. V was shortened by 3 bases and J by 2 bases, with 12 bases between the two germline ends. This CDR3 is CASSFLAGFTDTQYF. The CDR3 bases are TGTGCCAGCAGCTTCCTTGCGGGGTTCACAGATACGCAGTATTTT. Variable domain in full (rest from reference TRBV7-3 and TRBJ2-3): GAGVSQTPSNKVTEKGKYVELRCDPISGHTALYWYRQSLGQGPEFLIYFQGTGAADDSGLPNDRFFAVRPEGSVSTLKIQRTERGDSAVYLCASSFLAGFTDTQYFGPGTRLTVL.

The chain is built from TRBV18 and TRBJ1-4, with no clear D. V lost 4 bases, J lost 4 bases, and 10 bases lay in between. Germline values: CDR1 KGHSH, CDR2 LQKENI. This CDR3 has 14 amino acids. The chain's CDR3 is CASSREALNEKLFF. CDR3 in DNA: TGTGCCAGCTCACGGGAGGCGCTTAATGAAAAACTGTTTTTT. Together with reference TRBV18 and TRBJ1-4, the CDR3 gives the full variable domain: NAGVMQNPRHLVRRRGQEARLRCSPMKGHSHVYWYRQLPEEGLKFMVYLQKENIIDESGMPKERFSAEFPKEGPSILRIQQVVRGDSAAYFCASSREALNEKLFFGSGTQLSVL.

The chain is built from TRBV9 and TRBJ2-3; 9 nucleotides agree with TRBD2. In germline, CDR1 is SGDLS, CDR2 YYNGEE. This CDR3 spans 17 amino acids. J lost 0 bases, V lost 0 bases, and 5 bases had no gene match. The CDR3 sequence is CASSVGRTSGSTDTQYF. The CDR3 nucleotides read TGTGCCAGCAGCGTAGGTAGAACTAGCGGGAGCACAGATACGCAGTATTTT.

Only a few counts were recorded for this clone. V is TRBV20-1 and J is TRBJ2-5; 7 bases are shared with TRBD2. From germline, CDR1 is DFQATT and CDR2 SNEGSKA (reference sequence). The V gene end was trimmed by 5 bases and the J gene end by 10 bases; junction bases not matched to a gene: 4. The length of the CDR3 is 10 residues. CDR3 DNA sequence: TGCAGTGCTCCTGAGCGGGACCAGTACTTC. Translating gives CSAPERDQYF.

CDR3: CASSTGFTYEQYF. The CDR3 DNA sequence: TGCGCCAGCAGCACCGGGTTTACCTACGAGCAGTACTTC. The rearrangement links TRBV5-1 to TRBJ2-7; D not certain. Trimming cost V 4 bases and J 2 bases, with 10 bases left between them. The CDR3 is 13 residues long. Looked up from germline, CDR1 is SGHRS and CDR2 is YFSETQ.

V usage is TRBV7-2 and J usage is TRBJ1-5, with a possible D match to TRBD1 (6 bases). Germline CDR1 SGHTA, CDR2 FQGNSA. The V end was cut by 1 base, the J end by 5 bases, with 9 bases between. The length of the CDR3 is 14 residues. The CDR3 loop is CASSLVHRDQPQHF. Written as DNA, the CDR3 is TGTGCCAGCAGCTTAGTACACAGGGATCAGCCCCAGCATTTT.

The chain recombines TRBV3-1 (or the pseudogene TRBV3-2) with TRBJ1-6; D perhaps matches TRBD1 (6 bases). The CDR3 length is 17 residues. In germline, CDR1 is LGHDT, CDR2 YNNKEL (reference sequence). Trimming shortened V by 7 bases and J by 2 bases, and 18 bases separated the two germline ends. This chain's CDR3 is CASIPPCRGPYNSPLHF. The DNA of the CDR3 is TGTGCCAGCATCCCCCCGTGCAGGGGACCCTATAATTCACCCCTCCACTTT.

The CDR3 sequence is CASSVANRGELFF. The DNA of the CDR3 is TGTGCCAGCAGCGTAGCTAACAGGGGGGAGCTGTTTTTT. The gene calls are TRBV9 and TRBJ2-2; a possible D gene is TRBD1 (5 bases). V was trimmed by 0 bases and J by 8 bases, leaving 8 bases between them. Germline V lookup: CDR1 SGDLS, CDR2 YYNGEE. The CDR3 covers 13 residues.

The chain has TRBV24-1 and TRBJ1-5; 7 bases map to TRBD1. There are 13 residues in the CDR3. CDR1 and CDR2 from the germline V gene are KGHDR and SFDVKD. The ends lost 9 bases at V and 5 bases at J; junction bases unmatched: 6. The CDR3 bases are TGTGCCACCCAAGACAGGGACTATCAGCCCCAGCATTTT. Encoded protein: CATQDRDYQPQHF.

This chain links TRBV24-1 with TRBJ2-6; no firm D call. This CDR3 spans 13 amino acids. The V and J ends lost 5 bases and 2 bases respectively, with 3 bases between them. Germline V gene lookup returns CDR1 KGHDR and CDR2 SFDVKD. The CDR3 reads CATSATGANVLTF. The CDR3 region has the DNA TGTGCCACCAGTGCCACTGGGGCCAACGTCCTGACTTTC.

This CDR3 is CATSDAGQGGQETQYF. DNA for the CDR3: TGTGCCACCAGTGATGCGGGGCAGGGGGGCCAAGAGACCCAGTACTTC. This sequence joins TRBV24-1 and TRBJ2-5; D possibly corresponds to TRBD1 (7 bases). Germline CDR1 and CDR2: KGHDR and SFDVKD. This CDR3 has 16 amino acids. V was clipped by 3 bases and J by 1 base, with 14 bases between them.

The CDR3 DNA follows: TGTGCCGCCGGGACAGGGGGAAATGGCTACACCTTC. It translates to CAAGTGGNGYTF. The rearrangement uses TRBV10-3 and TRBJ1-2; 11 bases map to TRBD1. The germline CDR1 and CDR2 sequences are ENHRY and SYGVKD. CDR3 length equals 12 residues. V gave up 11 bases and J gave up 6 bases; unmatched junction bases: 5.

This chain uses TRBV7-6 with TRBJ2-5; TRBD2 matches at 15 bases. With V trimmed by 5 bases and J by 0 bases, 10 bases remained unmatched. The CDR3 length is 19 residues. Germline V gene sequence: CDR1 SGHVS, CDR2 FNYEAQ. The CDR3 nucleotides are TGTGCCAGCAGCGCCCGGACTAGCGGGAGGGCCGGGGACCAAGAGACCCAGTACTTC. Residues: CASSARTSGRAGDQETQYF.

In DNA, the CDR3 is TGCGCCAGCAGCTTGGGGACAGGGGGCACGCAGCCCCAGCATTTT. Translating gives CASSLGTGGTQPQHF. This chain uses TRBV5-1 with TRBJ1-5, with 11 bases aligning to TRBD1. The CDR3 length is 15 residues. J was trimmed by 7 bases and V by 0 bases; bases with no gene match: 3. CDR1 is SGHRS and CDR2 is YFSETQ in the germline V gene.

The rearrangement uses TRBV5-1 and TRBJ2-6; perhaps TRBD1 as D (5 bases). CDR1 is SGHRS and CDR2 is YFSETQ in the germline V gene. This CDR3 has 15 amino acids. V was shortened by 2 bases and J by 0 bases, with 6 bases between the two germline ends. The CDR3 nucleotides are TGCGCCAGCAGCTTTACAGGCTCTGGGGCCAACGTCCTGACTTTC. Its translation is CASSFTGSGANVLTF.

The rearrangement uses TRBV2 and TRBJ2-6; no reliable D call. V was trimmed by 4 bases and J by 12 bases, leaving 7 bases between them. The germline V gene encodes CDR1 SNHLY and CDR2 FYNNEI. CDR3 length: 11 residues. The CDR3 DNA sequence: TGTGCCAGCAGTGCACTGCCCGTCCTGACTTTC. This gives the protein CASSALPVLTF.